These T cell receptor gamma chains were read from a single sample in a study of Vδ1+ human thymocytes. TCRdb reapplied CATT to the multiplex PCR reads. The sample has 35,000 or so gamma-chain clones; around 20% are singletons. The sample comprised Vdelta1+ gamma-delta thymocytes from the thymus. These receptors originate from a girl in the first two years of life who had congenital heart surgery. CDR3s include the opening cysteine and the closing phenylalanine or tryptophan. The size entry is marked missing in some rows and otherwise reads once, few, many or a size class.

j_call v_call clone_size cdr3_aa
TRGJP2 TRGV3 NA CATWDAGCDWIKTF
TRGJ1/TRGJ2 TRGV2 few CATWDDYANYYKKLF
TRGJ1/TRGJ2 TRGV4 once CATWDGQCGYKKLF
TRGJ1/TRGJ2 TRGV8 few CATWDFEYKKLF
TRGJ1/TRGJ2 TRGV9 few CASWEVPYYKKLF
TRGJ1/TRGJ2 TRGV2 few CATWDGTLKKLF
TRGJ1/TRGJ2 TRGV2 NA CATWDAMNYYKKLF
TRGJ1/TRGJ2 TRGV4 few CATWPGGRYKKLF
TRGJ1/TRGJ2 TRGV4 few CATWDRGEEKLF
TRGJ1/TRGJ2 TRGV9 NA CALWEVLSFKKLF
TRGJP TRGV9 many CALWEVRELGKKIKVF
TRGJ1/TRGJ2 TRGV4 NA CATWDGRNTIKLF
TRGJP1 TRGV9 NA CALWEVHNTGWFKIF
TRGJP TRGV9 NA CALWGKLGKKIKVF
TRGJ1/TRGJ2 TRGV5 few CATWDRHNYKKLF
TRGJP1 TRGV9 few CALWGAEGWFKIF
TRGJ1/TRGJ2 TRGV4 NA CATWATRDKKLF
TRGJ1/TRGJ2 TRGV4 NA CATWVFVYYKKLF
TRGJ1/TRGJ2 TRGV8 few CATWDRVQKLF
TRGJ1/TRGJ2 TRGV9 few CALWEAIKRKKLF
TRGJ1/TRGJ2 TRGV8 NA CATWAPRDKKLF
TRGJ1/TRGJ2 TRGV3 NA CATWDRPRWYKKLF
TRGJ1/TRGJ2 TRGV3 few CATWDTEKLF
TRGJP2 TRGV8 NA CATWGPYSSDWIKTF
TRGJ1/TRGJ2 TRGV8 NA CATWDRLPDYKKLF
TRGJ1/TRGJ2 TRGV4 few CATWDPHYYKKLF
TRGJ1/TRGJ2 TRGV4 NA CATWVGAKLF
TRGJ1/TRGJ2 TRGV5 few CATWDRRRKKLF
TRGJ1/TRGJ2 TRGV3 few CATWDQEYKKLF
TRGJ1/TRGJ2 TRGV3 few CATWDRPPKYYKKLF
TRGJ1/TRGJ2 TRGV3 few CATWDKDKKLF
TRGJP2 TRGV3 few CATWDRLYSSDWIKTF
TRGJ1/TRGJ2 TRGV9 NA CALWEVLKHKKLF
TRGJ1/TRGJ2 TRGV3 NA CATWDSKSGKLF
TRGJ1/TRGJ2 TRGV3 few CATWDRSWGYKKLF
TRGJ1/TRGJ2 TRGV2 few CATWDPLSDYKKLF
TRGJ1/TRGJ2 TRGV9 few CALWEVQRYKKLF
TRGJ1/TRGJ2 TRGV3 NA CATWDRRLYYKKLF
TRGJP2 TRGV4 NA CATWSYSSDWIKTF
TRGJ1/TRGJ2 TRGV3 NA CATWDTNKKLF
TRGJ1/TRGJ2 TRGV8 NA CATWDGLSYYKKLF